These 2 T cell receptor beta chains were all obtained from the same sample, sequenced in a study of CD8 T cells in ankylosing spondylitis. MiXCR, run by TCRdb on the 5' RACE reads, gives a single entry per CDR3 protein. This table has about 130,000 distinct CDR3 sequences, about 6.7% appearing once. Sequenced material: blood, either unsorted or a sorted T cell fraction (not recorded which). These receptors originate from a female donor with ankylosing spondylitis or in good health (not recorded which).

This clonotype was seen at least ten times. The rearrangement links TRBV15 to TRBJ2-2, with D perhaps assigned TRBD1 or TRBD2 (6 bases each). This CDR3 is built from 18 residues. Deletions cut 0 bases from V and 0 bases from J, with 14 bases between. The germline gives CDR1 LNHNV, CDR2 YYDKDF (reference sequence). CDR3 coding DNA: TGTGCCACCAGCAGAGAGGGGGCGGGGACCCCGAACACCGGGGAGCTGTTTTTT. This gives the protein CATSREGAGTPNTGELFF.

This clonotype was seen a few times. CDR3 sequence reads: CASSLELLAGGRRETQYF. The CDR3 bases are TGTGCCAGCAGCTTAGAGTTACTAGCGGGGGGGCGGAGAGAGACCCAGTACTTC. V gene TRBV7-8 combines with J gene TRBJ2-5; 13 bases fit TRBD2. Germline trimming cut 1 base from V and 4 bases from J; bases unmatched to any gene: 9. The V gene's germline CDR1 is SGHVS and CDR2 FQNEAQ. The length of the CDR3 is 18 residues.